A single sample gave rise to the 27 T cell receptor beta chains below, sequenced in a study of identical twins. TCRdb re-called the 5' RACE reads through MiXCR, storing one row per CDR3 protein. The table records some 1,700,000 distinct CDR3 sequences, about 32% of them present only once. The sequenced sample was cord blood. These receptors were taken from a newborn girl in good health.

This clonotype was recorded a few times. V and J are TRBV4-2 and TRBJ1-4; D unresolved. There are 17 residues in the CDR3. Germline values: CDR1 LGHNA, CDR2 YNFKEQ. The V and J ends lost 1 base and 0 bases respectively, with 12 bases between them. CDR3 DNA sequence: TGTGCCAGCAGCCAAGCCCGAGGAGGCTCAACTAATGAAAAACTGTTTTTT. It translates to CASSQARGGSTNEKLFF.

CDR3 sequence: CASSQGSSGFPYF. The CDR3 nucleotides read TGTGCCAGCAGCCAGGGATCTAGCGGGTTCCCGTACTTC. The V gene is TRBV3-1, the J gene TRBJ2-5, with 8 nucleotides matching TRBD2. This CDR3 spans 13 amino acids. The ends lost 3 bases at V and 13 bases at J; junction bases unmatched: 10. CDR1 is LGHDT and CDR2 is YNNKEL in the germline V gene (reference sequence).

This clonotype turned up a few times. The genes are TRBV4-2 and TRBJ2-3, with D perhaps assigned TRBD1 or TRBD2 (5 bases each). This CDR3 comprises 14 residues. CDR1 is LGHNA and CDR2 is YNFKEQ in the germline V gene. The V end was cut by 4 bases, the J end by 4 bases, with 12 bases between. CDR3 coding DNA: TGTGCCAGCAGCCCTGCCGGGGACGCAGATACGCAGTATTTT. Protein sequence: CASSPAGDADTQYF.

CDR3 in DNA: TGTGCCAGCAGTTACTTATCCGGGACTAGCGGGAGGAAGAAGTACTTC. It yields the protein CASSYLSGTSGRKKYF. This chain joins TRBV6-5 and TRBJ2-5; 15 bases map to TRBD2. J gave up 12 bases and V 1 base, and 9 bases lay outside the gene matches. The germline V gene has CDR1 MNHEY and CDR2 SVGAGI. This CDR3 has 16 amino acids.

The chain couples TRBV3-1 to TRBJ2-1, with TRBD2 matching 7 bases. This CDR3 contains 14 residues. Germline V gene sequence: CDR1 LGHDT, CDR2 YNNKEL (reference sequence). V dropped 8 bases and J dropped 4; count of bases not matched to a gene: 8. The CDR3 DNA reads TGTGCCAGCCCAGACCAGCGGGGTTACAATGAGCAGTTCTTC. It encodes CASPDQRGYNEQFF.

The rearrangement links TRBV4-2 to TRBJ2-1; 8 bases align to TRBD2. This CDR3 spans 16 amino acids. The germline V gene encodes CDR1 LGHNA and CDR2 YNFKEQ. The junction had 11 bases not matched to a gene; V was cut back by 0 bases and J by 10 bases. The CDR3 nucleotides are TGTGCCAGCAGCCAAGAAGACAGCGGGGGAGGTTACGAGCAGTTCTTC. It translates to CASSQEDSGGGYEQFF.

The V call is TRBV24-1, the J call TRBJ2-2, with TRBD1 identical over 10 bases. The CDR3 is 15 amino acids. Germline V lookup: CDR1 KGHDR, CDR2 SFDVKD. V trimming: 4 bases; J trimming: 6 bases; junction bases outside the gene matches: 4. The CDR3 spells CATSDAGTGAGELFF. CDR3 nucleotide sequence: TGTGCCACCAGTGACGCCGGGACAGGGGCCGGGGAGCTGTTTTTT.

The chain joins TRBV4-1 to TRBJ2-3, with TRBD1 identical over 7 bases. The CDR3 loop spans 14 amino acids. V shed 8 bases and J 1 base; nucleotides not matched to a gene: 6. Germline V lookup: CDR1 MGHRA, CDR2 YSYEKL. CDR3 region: CASGPGTGTDTQYF. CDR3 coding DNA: TGCGCCAGCGGACCCGGGACAGGCACAGATACGCAGTATTTT.

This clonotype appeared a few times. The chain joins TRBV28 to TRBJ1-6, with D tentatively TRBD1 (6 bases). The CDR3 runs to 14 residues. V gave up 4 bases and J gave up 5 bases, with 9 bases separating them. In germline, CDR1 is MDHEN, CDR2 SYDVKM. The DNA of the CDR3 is TGTGCCAGCAGTTCAGGGGCGAATAATTCACCCCTCCACTTT. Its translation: CASSSGANNSPLHF.

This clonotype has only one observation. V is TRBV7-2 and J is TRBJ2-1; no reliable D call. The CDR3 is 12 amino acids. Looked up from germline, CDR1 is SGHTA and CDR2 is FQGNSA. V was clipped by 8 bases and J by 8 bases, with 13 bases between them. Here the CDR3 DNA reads TGTGCCAGCGGAAGGTGGGGTTATGAGCAGTTCTTC. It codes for CASGRWGYEQFF.

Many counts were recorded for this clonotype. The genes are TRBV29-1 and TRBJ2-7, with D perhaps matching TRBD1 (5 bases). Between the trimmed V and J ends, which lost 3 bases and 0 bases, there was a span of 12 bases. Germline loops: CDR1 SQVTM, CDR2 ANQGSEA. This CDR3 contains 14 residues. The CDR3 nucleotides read TGCAGCGTTGACAGGGATTGGGACTCCTACGAGCAGTACTTC. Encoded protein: CSVDRDWDSYEQYF.

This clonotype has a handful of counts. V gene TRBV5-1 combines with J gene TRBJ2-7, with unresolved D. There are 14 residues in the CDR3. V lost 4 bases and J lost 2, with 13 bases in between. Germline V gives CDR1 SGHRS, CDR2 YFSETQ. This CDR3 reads CASSISELPYEQYF. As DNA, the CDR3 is TGCGCCAGCAGCATTAGTGAGTTACCCTACGAGCAGTACTTC.

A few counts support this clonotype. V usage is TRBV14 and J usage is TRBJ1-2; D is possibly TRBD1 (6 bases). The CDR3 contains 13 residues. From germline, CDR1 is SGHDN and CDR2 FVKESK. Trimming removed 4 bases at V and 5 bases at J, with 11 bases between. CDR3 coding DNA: TGTGCCAGCAGCCCCCAGGGGTGGTATGGCTACACCTTC. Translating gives CASSPQGWYGYTF.

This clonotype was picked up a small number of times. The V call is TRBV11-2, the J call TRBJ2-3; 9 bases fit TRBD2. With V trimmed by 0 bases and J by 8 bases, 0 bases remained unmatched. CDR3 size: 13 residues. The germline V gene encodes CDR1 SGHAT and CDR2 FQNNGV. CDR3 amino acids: CASSLERGGTQYF. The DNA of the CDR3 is TGTGCCAGCAGCTTAGAGCGGGGGGGTACGCAGTATTTT.

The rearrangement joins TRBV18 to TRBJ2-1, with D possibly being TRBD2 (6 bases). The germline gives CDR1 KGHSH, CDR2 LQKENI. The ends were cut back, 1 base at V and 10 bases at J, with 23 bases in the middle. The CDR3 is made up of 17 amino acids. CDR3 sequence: CASSPLRDSPVSYEQFF. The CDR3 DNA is TGTGCCAGCTCACCACTACGGGACTCCCCTGTCTCCTACGAGCAGTTCTTC.

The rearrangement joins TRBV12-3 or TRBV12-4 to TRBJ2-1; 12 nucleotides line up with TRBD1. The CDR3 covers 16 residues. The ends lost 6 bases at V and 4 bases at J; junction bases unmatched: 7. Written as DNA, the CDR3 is TGTGCCAGCAGCAAGGGACAGGGGGCAAGGTACAATGAGCAGTTCTTC. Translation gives CASSKGQGARYNEQFF.

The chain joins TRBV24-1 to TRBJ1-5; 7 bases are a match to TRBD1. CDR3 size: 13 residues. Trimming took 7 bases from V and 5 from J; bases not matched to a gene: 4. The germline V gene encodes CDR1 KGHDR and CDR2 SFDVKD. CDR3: CATSWTGDQPQHF. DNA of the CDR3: TGTGCCACCAGCTGGACAGGCGATCAGCCCCAGCATTTT.

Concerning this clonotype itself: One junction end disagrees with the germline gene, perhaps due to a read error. The CDR3 is CASSLGRMNTDAFF. In DNA, the CDR3 is TGCGCCAGCAGCCTCGGACGGATGAACACTGATGCTTTCTTT. This rearrangement joins TRBV4-1 to TRBJ1-1; D unclear. The CDR3 has 14 residues. Germline V gene data show CDR1 as MGHRA and CDR2 as YSYEKL.

The CDR3 reads CASSTGTATSGRYNEQYF. CDR3 in DNA: TGTGCCAGCAGTACCGGGACAGCGACTAGCGGGAGATACAATGAGCAGTACTTC. The chain couples TRBV12-3 or TRBV12-4 to TRBJ2-1; the match to TRBD2 covers 12 bases. The J call could be wrong; TRBJ2-7 is a better fit for the DNA end. CDR3 size: 18 residues.

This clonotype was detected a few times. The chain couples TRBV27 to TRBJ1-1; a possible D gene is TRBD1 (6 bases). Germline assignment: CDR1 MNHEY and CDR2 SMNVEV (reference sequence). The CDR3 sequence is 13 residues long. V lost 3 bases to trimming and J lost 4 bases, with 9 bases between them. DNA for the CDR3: TGTGCCAGCAGTTTCACAGGGACCACTGAAGCTTTCTTT. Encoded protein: CASSFTGTTEAFF.

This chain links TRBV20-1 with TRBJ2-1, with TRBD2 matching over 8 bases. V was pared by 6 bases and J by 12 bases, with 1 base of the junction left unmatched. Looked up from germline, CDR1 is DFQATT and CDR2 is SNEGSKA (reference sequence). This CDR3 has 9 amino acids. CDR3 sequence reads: CSAAGGQFF. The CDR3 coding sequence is TGCAGTGCCGCGGGGGGGCAGTTCTTC.

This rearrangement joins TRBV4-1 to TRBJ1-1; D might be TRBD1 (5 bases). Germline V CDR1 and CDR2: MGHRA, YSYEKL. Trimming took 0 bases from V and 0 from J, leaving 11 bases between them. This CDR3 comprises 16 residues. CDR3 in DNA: TGCGCCAGCAGCCAAGATTGGGGCAGCATGAACACTGAAGCTTTCTTT. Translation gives CASSQDWGSMNTEAFF.

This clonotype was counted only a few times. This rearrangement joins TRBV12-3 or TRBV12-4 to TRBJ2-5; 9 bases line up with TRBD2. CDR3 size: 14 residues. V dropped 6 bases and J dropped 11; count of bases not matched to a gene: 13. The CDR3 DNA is TGTGCCAGCAGACTCGGGACTAGCTATAATGAGCAGTACTTC. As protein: CASRLGTSYNEQYF.

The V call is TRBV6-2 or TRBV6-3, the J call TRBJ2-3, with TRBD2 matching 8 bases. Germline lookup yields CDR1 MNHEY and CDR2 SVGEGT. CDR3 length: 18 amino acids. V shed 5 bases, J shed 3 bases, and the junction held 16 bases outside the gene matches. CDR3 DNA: TGTGCCAGCAGTATAATTAGGACTAGCCGGTTGAAGACAGATACGCAGTATTTT. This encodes CASSIIRTSRLKTDTQYF.

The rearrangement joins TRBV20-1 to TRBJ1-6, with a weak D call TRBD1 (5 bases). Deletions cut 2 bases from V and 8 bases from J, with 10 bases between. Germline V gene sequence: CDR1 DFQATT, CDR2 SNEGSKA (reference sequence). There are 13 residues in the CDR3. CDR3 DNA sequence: TGCAGTGCTAGAACTGACAGTGATTCACCCCTCCACTTT. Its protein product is CSARTDSDSPLHF.

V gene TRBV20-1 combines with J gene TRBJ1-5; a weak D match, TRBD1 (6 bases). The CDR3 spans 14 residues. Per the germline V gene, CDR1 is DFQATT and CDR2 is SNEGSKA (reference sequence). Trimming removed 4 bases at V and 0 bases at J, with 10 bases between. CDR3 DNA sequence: TGCAGTGCTAAGGGGACACTTAGCAATCAGCCCCAGCATTTT. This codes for CSAKGTLSNQPQHF.

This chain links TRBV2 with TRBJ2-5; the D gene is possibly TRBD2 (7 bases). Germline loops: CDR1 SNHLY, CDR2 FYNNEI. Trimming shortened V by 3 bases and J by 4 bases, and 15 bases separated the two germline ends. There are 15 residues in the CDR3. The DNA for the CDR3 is TGTGCCAGCAGTGAGACAGGACTAGAGCGAGAGACCCAGTACTTC. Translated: CASSETGLERETQYF.